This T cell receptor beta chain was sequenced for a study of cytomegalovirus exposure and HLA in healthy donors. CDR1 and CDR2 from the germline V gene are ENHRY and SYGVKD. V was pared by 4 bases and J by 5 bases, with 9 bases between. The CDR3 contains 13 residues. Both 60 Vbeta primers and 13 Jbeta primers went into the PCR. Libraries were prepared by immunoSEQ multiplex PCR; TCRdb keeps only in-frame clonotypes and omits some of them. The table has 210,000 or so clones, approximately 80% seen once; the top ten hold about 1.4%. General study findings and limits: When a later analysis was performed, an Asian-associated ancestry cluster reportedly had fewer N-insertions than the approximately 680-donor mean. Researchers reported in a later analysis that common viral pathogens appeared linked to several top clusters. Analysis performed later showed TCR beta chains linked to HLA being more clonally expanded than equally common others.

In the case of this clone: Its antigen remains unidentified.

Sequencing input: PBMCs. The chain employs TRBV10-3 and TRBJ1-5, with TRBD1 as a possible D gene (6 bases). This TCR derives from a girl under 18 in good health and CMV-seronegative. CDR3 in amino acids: CAISATGDQPQHF. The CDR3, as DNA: TGTGCCATCAGTGCGACAGGAGATCAGCCCCAGCATTTT.